This is a list of T cell receptor beta chains from one sample in a study of blood T cell repertoires in COVID-19. This table comes from immunoSEQ multiplex PCR, and its TCRdb copy is limited to in-frame clones, with some not included. Among under 200,000 clones, over 70% were seen once, and the ten largest hold less than 3.5%. The sequenced sample consisted of peripheral blood. The receptors were gathered from a woman aged 60-70 years with acute or convalescent COVID-19. Both conserved end residues are part of each CDR3. A D gene is named only where the DNA matches it firmly. Clone size appears in some rows only: once, few, many, or a class for an expanded clone.

V gene,CDR3 length,D gene,J gene,clone size,CDR3 protein,CDR3 DNA
TRBV6-5,14,TRBD1,TRBJ1-4,.,CASRWGQGEEKLFF,TGTGCCAGCAGATGGGGACAGGGAGAAGAAAAACTGTTTTTT
TRBV3-1/TRBV3-2,15,TRBD1,TRBJ1-4,.,CASSQQQGPNEELFF,TGTGCCAGCAGCCAACAACAGGGGCCCAATGAAGAACTGTTTTTT
TRBV5-6,15,.,TRBJ2-2,few,CASSLVDRGTGELFF,TGTGCCAGCAGCTTGGTGGATCGGGGTACCGGGGAGCTGTTTTTT
TRBV7-9,14,TRBD2,TRBJ2-5,once,CASSLRGGPETQYF,TGTGCCAGCAGTTTGCGGGGGGGCCCCGAGACCCAGTACTTC
TRBV28,15,TRBD1,TRBJ1-6,few,CASSRPGTDNSPLHF,TGTGCCAGCAGTCGACCCGGGACAGATAATTCACCCCTCCACTTT
TRBV3-1/TRBV3-2,15,TRBD1,TRBJ1-5,.,CASSQGDRSQQPQHF,TGTGCCAGCAGCCAAGGGGACAGGTCCCAACAGCCCCAGCATTTT
TRBV19,15,.,TRBJ1-1,.,CASSIALGMNTEAFF,TGTGCCAGTAGTATTGCTCTGGGCATGAACACTGAAGCTTTCTTT
TRBV27,16,TRBD1,TRBJ2-2,once,CASTPSSGTGTGELFF,TGTGCCAGCACTCCGAGTTCCGGGACAGGGACCGGGGAGCTGTTTTTT
TRBV30,17,.,TRBJ2-1,.,CAWSPLKGGRSYNEQFF,TGTGCCTGGAGTCCCCTGAAGGGGGGGCGATCTTACAATGAGCAGTTCTTC
TRBV11-1,16,.,TRBJ1-5,.,CASSRLWANSNQPQHF,TGTGCCAGCAGTCGGCTGTGGGCGAATAGCAATCAGCCCCAGCATTTT
TRBV10-2,15,.,TRBJ2-3,.,CASSDRSEGTDTQYF,TGCGCCAGCAGTGACAGGTCAGAAGGCACAGATACGCAGTATTTT
TRBV10-2,13,TRBD1,TRBJ1-2,once,CASSEGQGNGYTF,TGCGCCAGCAGTGAGGGACAGGGGAATGGCTACACCTTC
TRBV27,13,.,TRBJ2-7,few,CASSLGRNYEQYF,TGTGCCAGCAGTTTGGGCAGGAACTACGAGCAGTACTTC
TRBV19,16,TRBD1,TRBJ2-7,.,CASSVGQGIGSYEQYF,TGTGCCAGTAGTGTAGGACAGGGAATCGGCTCCTACGAGCAGTACTTC
TRBV7-3,15,.,TRBJ1-1,.,CASSLTGGMGTEAFF,TGTGCCAGCAGCTTAACGGGCGGGATGGGGACTGAAGCTTTCTTT
TRBV12-3/TRBV12-4,11,.,TRBJ2-1,.,CASRIRGEQFF,TGTGCCAGCAGGATCCGGGGGGAGCAGTTCTTC
TRBV7-9,13,.,TRBJ1-1,.,CASSSQANTEAFF,TGTGCCAGCAGCTCACAGGCGAACACTGAAGCTTTCTTT
TRBV7-2,15,TRBD2,TRBJ2-7,.,CASSLGSAGAYEQYF,TGTGCCAGCAGCTTAGGGTCGGCGGGGGCCTACGAGCAGTACTTC
TRBV24-1,14,TRBD2,TRBJ2-5,.,CATSDRGLAETQYF,TGTGCCACCAGTGACCGGGGACTAGCGGAGACCCAGTACTTC
TRBV6-5,13,.,TRBJ2-7,.,CASSRDTTREQYF,TGTGCCAGCTCCCGGGACACAACTAGGGAGCAGTACTTC
TRBV7-2,14,TRBD1,TRBJ1-5,.,CASSLALGDRAQHF,TGTGCCAGCAGCTTAGCGCTGGGGGACAGGGCCCAGCATTTT
TRBV14,19,.,TRBJ1-1,.,CASSQASLRGGRGDTEAFF,TGTGCCAGCAGCCAAGCTAGCTTGAGGGGGGGCCGAGGGGACACTGAAGCTTTCTTT
TRBV30,11,.,TRBJ2-7,.,CAWSAPGLQYF,TGTGCCTGGAGTGCCCCCGGTCTCCAGTACTTC
TRBV11-2,14,.,TRBJ2-5,.,CASSPGLFQETQYF,TGTGCCAGCAGCCCTGGACTGTTCCAAGAGACCCAGTACTTC